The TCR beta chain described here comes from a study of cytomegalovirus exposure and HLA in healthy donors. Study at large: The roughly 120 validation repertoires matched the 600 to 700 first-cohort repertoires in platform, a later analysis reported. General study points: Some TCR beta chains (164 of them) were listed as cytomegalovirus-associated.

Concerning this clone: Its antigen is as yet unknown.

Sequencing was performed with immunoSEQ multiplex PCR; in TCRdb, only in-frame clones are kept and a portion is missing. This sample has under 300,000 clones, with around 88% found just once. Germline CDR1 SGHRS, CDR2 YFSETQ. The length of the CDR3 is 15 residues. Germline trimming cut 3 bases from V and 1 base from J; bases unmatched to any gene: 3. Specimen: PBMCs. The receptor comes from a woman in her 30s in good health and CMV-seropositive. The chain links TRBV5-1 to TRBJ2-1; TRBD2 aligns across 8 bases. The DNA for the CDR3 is TGCGCCAGCAGCTCGGGAGGGCCATCCTACAATGAGCAGTTCTTC. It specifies CASSSGGPSYNEQFF.